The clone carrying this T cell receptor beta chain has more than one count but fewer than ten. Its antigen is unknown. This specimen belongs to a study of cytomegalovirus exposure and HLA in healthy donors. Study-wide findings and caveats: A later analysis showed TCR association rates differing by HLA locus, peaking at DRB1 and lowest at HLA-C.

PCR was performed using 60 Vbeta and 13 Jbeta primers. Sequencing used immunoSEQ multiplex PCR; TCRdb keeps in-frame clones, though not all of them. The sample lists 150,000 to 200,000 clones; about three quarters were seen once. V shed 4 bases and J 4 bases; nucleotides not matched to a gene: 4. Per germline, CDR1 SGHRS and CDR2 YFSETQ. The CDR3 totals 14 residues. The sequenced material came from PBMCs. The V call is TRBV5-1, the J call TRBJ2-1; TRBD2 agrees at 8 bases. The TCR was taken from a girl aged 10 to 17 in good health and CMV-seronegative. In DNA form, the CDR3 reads TGCGCCAGCAGCCCGGGGGGGGAGTACAATGAGCAGTTCTTC. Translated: CASSPGGEYNEQFF.